The present T cell receptor (beta chain) was sequenced within a study of blood T cell repertoires in COVID-19. Study summary: Acute and convalescent COVID-19 specimens originated in the United States, Italy and Spain. Sources were T cells, B-cell-depleted T cells, or PBMCs; the material itself was cDNA or gDNA.

The assay was immunoSEQ multiplex PCR, and TCRdb's table has in-frame clones only and misses some. The table has 130,000 to 150,000 clones, 75% to 85% seen once. V shed 8 bases and J 4 bases; nucleotides not matched to a gene: 12. Germline-derived CDR1 and CDR2 are LNHDA and SQIVND (reference sequence). The CDR3 is made up of 16 amino acids. The chain combines TRBV19 with TRBJ1-5; 9 bases are a match to TRBD1. Sample: peripheral blood. The sequence came from a man in his 60s with active or convalescent COVID-19. CDR3 sequence (DNA): TGTGCCAGTGGGGGACAGGGCACCCTACCTAATCAGCCCCAGCATTTT. Protein product: CASGGQGTLPNQPQHF.